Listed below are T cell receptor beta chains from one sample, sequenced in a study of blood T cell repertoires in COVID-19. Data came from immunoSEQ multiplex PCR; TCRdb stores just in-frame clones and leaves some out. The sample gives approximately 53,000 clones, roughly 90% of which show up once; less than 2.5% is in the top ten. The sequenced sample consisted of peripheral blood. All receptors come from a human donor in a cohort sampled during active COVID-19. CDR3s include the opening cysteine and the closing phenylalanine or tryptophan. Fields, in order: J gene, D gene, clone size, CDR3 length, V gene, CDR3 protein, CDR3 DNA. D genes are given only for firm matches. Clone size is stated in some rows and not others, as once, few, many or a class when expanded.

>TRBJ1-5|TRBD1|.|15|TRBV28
CASSPPTGGSQPQHF
TGTGCCAGCAGTCCCCCTACAGGGGGAAGTCAGCCCCAGCATTTT
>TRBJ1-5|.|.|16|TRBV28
CASSLQGPFSNQPQHF
TGTGCCAGCAGTTTGCAGGGGCCCTTTAGCAATCAGCCCCAGCATTTT
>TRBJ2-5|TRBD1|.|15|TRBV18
CASSPRQGSEETQYF
TGTGCCAGCTCACCCAGACAGGGCTCGGAGGAGACCCAGTACTTC
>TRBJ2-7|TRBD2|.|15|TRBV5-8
CASSYQRGRYYEQYF
TGTGCCAGCAGCTACCAGCGGGGGCGATATTATGAGCAGTACTTC
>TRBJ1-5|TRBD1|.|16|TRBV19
CASTARRQGRFQPQHF
TGTGCCAGTACCGCGAGACGACAGGGGCGTTTTCAGCCCCAGCATTTT
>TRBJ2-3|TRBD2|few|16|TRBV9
CASSVFSGGSTDTQYF
TGTGCCAGCAGCGTCTTTAGCGGGGGGAGCACAGATACGCAGTATTTT
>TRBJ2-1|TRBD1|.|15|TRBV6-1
CASSEARTGKNEQFF
TGTGCCAGCAGTGAAGCAAGGACAGGGAAAAATGAGCAGTTCTTC
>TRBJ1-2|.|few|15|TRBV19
CASSTSRGVSYGYTF
TGTGCCAGTAGTACCTCCAGGGGAGTCTCGTATGGCTACACCTTC
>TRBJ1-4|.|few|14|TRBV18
CASSPAQGIEKLFF
TGTGCCAGCTCACCGGCCCAGGGGATTGAAAAACTGTTTTTT
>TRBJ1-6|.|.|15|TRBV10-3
CAISESQGSDSPLHF
TGTGCCATCAGTGAGTCGCAGGGGTCGGATTCACCCCTCCACTTT
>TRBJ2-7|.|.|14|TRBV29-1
CSVYNRGSSYEQYF
TGCAGCGTCTACAACCGGGGGTCCTCCTACGAGCAGTACTTC
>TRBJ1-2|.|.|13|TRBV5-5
CASSASANYGYTF
TGTGCCAGCAGCGCCTCAGCTAACTATGGCTACACCTTC
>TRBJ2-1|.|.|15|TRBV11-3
CASSSVDSAYNEQFF
TGTGCCAGCAGCTCCGTCGACAGCGCCTACAATGAGCAGTTCTTC
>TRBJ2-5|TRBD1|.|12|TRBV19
CATTGDQETQYF
TGTGCCACCACAGGGGACCAAGAGACCCAGTACTTC
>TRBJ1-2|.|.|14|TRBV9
CASSSSTAIYGYTF
TGTGCCAGCAGCTCCTCGACAGCAATCTATGGCTACACCTTC
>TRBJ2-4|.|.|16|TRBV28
CATDGKRAGAKNIQYF
TGTGCCACCGACGGGAAAAGGGCGGGAGCCAAAAACATTCAGTACTTC
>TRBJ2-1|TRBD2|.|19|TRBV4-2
CASSQARTSASSSYNEQFF
TGTGCCAGCAGCCAAGCGAGGACTAGCGCTTCCAGCTCCTACAATGAGCAGTTCTTC
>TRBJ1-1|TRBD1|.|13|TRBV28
CATRDRGFGEAFF
TGTGCCACGAGGGACAGGGGGTTCGGTGAAGCTTTCTTT
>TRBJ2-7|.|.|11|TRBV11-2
CASSFTGEQYF
TGTGCCAGCAGCTTTACGGGCGAGCAGTACTTC
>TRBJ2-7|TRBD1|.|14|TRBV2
CASRRRQGSDEQYF
TGTGCCAGCAGGCGTAGACAGGGATCTGACGAGCAGTACTTC
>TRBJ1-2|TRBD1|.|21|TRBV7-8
CASSLLDALETGGGGFYGYTF
TGTGCCAGCAGCTTATTAGACGCCCTCGAGACAGGGGGCGGGGGGTTCTATGGCTACACCTTC
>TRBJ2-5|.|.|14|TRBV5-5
CASSLARATETQYF
TGTGCCAGCAGCTTGGCCAGGGCTACCGAGACCCAGTACTTC
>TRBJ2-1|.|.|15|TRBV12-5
CASGLVQGIYNEQFF
TGTGCTAGTGGTTTGGTTCAGGGGATCTACAATGAGCAGTTCTTC
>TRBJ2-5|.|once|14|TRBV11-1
CASRSERDQETQYF
TGTGCCAGCAGGTCAGAGCGGGACCAAGAGACCCAGTACTTC
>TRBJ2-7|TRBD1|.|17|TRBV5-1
CASSLTQTGEIPYEQYF
TGCGCCAGCAGCTTGACCCAGACAGGGGAAATCCCCTACGAGCAGTACTTC
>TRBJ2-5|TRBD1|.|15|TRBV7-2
CASRQTGVSQETQYF
TGTGCCAGCCGCCAAACAGGGGTGTCCCAAGAGACCCAGTACTTC
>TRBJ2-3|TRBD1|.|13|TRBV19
CASLGQATDTQYF
TGTGCCTCCTTGGGACAGGCCACAGATACGCAGTATTTT
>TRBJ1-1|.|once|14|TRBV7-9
CASSLRGGKAEAFF
TGTGCCAGCAGCCTGAGGGGGGGAAAAGCTGAAGCTTTCTTT
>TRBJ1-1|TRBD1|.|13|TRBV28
CASSLSWDRGPFF
TGTGCCAGCAGTTTATCATGGGACAGGGGTCCTTTCTTT
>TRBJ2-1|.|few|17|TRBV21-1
CASTFPRWSGGCNEQFF
TGTGCCAGCACCTTCCCACGTTGGAGCGGGGGGTGTAATGAGCAGTTCTTC
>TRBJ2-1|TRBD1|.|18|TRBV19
CASSIRANMGTGDNEQFF
TGTGCCAGTAGTATTAGAGCTAATATGGGGACAGGGGATAATGAGCAGTTCTTC
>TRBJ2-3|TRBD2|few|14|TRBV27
CASSTSGVPDTQYF
TGTGCCAGCAGTACTAGCGGGGTTCCAGATACGCAGTATTTT
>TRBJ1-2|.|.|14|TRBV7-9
CASSPWAGGYGYTF
TGTGCCAGCAGCCCCTGGGCGGGAGGCTATGGCTACACCTTC
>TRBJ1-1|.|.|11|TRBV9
CASPWGAEAFF
TGTGCCAGCCCCTGGGGAGCTGAAGCTTTCTTT
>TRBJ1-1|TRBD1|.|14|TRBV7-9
CASGSTGLPTEAFF
TGTGCCAGCGGTTCGACAGGGCTACCCACTGAAGCTTTCTTT
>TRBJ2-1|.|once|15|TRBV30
CAWRQLASSYNEQFF
TGTGCCTGGCGACAACTAGCCTCCTCCTACAATGAGCAGTTCTTC
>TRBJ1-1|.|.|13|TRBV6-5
CATWENRDTEAFF
TGTGCCACCTGGGAGAATCGGGACACTGAAGCTTTCTTT
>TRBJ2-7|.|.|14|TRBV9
CASSVEAIRGEQYF
TGTGCCAGCAGCGTAGAGGCTATCAGGGGCGAGCAGTACTTC
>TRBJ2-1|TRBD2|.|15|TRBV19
CASSTVAGVFDEQFF
TGTGCCAGTAGTACCGTAGCGGGAGTTTTCGATGAGCAGTTCTTC